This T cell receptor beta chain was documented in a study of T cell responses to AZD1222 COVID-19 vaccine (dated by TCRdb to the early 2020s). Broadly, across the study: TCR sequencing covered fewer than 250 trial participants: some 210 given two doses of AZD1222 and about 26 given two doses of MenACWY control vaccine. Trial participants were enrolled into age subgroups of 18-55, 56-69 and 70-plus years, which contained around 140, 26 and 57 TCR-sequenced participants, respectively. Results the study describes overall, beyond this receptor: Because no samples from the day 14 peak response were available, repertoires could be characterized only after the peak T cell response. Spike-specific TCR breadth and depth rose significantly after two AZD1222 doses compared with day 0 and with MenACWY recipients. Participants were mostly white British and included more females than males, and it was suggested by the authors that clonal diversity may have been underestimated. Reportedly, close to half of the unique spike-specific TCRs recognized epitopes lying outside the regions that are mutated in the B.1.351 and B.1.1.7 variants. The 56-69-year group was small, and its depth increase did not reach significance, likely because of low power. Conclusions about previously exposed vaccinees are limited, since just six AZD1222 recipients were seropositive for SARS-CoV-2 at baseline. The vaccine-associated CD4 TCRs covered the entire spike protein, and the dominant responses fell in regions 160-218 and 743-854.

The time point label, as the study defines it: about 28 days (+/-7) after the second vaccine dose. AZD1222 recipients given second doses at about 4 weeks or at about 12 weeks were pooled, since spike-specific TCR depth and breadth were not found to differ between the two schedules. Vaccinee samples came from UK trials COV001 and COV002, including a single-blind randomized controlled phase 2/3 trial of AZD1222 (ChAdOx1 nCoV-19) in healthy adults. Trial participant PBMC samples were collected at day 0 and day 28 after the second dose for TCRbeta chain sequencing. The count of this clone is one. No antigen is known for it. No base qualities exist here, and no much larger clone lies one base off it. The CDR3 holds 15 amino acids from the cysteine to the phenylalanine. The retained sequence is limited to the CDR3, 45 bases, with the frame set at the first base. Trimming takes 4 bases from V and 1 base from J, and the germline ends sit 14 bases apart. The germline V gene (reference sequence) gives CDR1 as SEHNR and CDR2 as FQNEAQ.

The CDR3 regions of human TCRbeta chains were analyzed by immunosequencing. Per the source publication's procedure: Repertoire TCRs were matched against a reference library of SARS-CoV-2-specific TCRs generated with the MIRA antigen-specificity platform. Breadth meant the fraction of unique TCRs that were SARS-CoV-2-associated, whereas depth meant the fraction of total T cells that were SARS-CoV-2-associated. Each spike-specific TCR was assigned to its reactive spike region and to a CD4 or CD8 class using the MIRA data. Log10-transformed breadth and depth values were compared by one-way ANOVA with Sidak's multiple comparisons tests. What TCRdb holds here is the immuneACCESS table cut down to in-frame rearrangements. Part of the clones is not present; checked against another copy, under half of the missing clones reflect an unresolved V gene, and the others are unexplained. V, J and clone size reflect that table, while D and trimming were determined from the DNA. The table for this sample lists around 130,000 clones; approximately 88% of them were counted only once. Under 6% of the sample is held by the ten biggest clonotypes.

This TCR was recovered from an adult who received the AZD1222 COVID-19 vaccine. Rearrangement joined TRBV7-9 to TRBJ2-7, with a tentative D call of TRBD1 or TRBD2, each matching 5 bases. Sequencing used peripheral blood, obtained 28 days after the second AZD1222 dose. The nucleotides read TGTGCCAGCAGCTCTTCCCGGGACGCGTCCTACGAGCAGTACTTC. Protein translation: CASSSSRDASYEQYF.